These 19 T cell receptor beta chains originate from one sample sequenced in a study of T-cell reconstitution after alpha-beta-depleted transplantation in children. Preparation of the TCRbeta library used unique molecular identifiers. TCRdb recomputed calls from the PCR reads with MiXCR, one row per CDR3 protein. Of about 540,000 distinct CDR3 sequences in the sample, 18% were seen once. Sequenced here: PBMCs from the stem cell graft donor, sampled from the stem cell graft. Source of these receptors: a human donor who donated a stem cell graft to a child with acute lymphoblastic leukemia.

The CDR3, as DNA: TGTGCCAGCAGCTTAGCGCGACTAGCGGGAGAGGGTAGGGGGAACTACGAGCAGTACTTC. It translates to CASSLARLAGEGRGNYEQYF. The chain recombines TRBV11-1 with TRBJ2-7; TRBD2 matches 12 bases. Germline assignment: CDR1 SGHAT and CDR2 FQDESV (reference sequence). The CDR3 extends over 20 amino acids. V gave up 0 bases and J gave up 3 bases; unmatched junction bases: 15.

DNA of the CDR3: TGTGCCAGCAGCCAGAGACTAGCGGGGATGAACACCGGGGAGCTGTTTTTT. Residues: CASSQRLAGMNTGELFF. This chain connects TRBV14 to TRBJ2-2, with TRBD2 matching over 11 bases. The CDR3 totals 17 residues. The J segment lost 1 base and the V segment lost 3 bases, leaving 4 bases of the junction unmatched. The germline gives CDR1 SGHDN, CDR2 FVKESK.

This clonotype was detected ten times or more. The chain uses TRBV5-1 and TRBJ2-5; the D is unclear. Germline CDR1 and CDR2: SGHRS and YFSETQ. The ends were cut back, 0 bases at V and 2 bases at J, with 2 bases in the middle. This CDR3 region has 12 residues. The CDR3 loop reads CASSLVQETQYF. CDR3 DNA sequence: TGCGCCAGCAGCTTGGTTCAAGAGACCCAGTACTTC.

This chain links TRBV12-3 or TRBV12-4 with TRBJ2-1; the match to TRBD2 covers 10 bases. V lost 3 bases, J lost 7 bases, and 9 bases stayed unmatched. The CDR3 spans 16 residues. Here the CDR3 DNA reads TGTGCCAGCAGTTTTGGTCTAGCGGGAGCGAGAAATGAGCAGTTCTTC. Encoded protein: CASSFGLAGARNEQFF.

V is TRBV27 and J is TRBJ2-1; TRBD2 matches 7 bases. The CDR3 covers 14 residues. Germline trimming cut 5 bases from V and 3 bases from J; bases unmatched to any gene: 4. Germline CDR1 MNHEY, CDR2 SMNVEV (reference sequence). CDR3 coding DNA: TGTGCCAGCAGTAGGCGGGAGCTCTACAATGAGCAGTTCTTC. It specifies CASSRRELYNEQFF.

This clonotype was recorded a few times. The chain combines TRBV20-1 with TRBJ2-7; D ambiguous. The V end was cut by 0 bases, the J end by 4 bases, with 16 bases between. The CDR3 sequence is 15 residues long. Germline values: CDR1 DFQATT, CDR2 SNEGSKA (reference sequence). The CDR3 nucleotides read TGCAGTGCTAGAGATCAAGGCCTAAGGGCTTACGAGCAGTACTTC. It yields the protein CSARDQGLRAYEQYF.

This clonotype has just a few counts. In nucleotides, the CDR3 is TGCGCCAGCAGCTTTCGCAGGACTTACTACGAGCAGTACTTC. Translated, it gives CASSFRRTYYEQYF. The genes are TRBV5-1 and TRBJ2-7; the D gene is possibly TRBD2 (5 bases). V lost 2 bases to trimming and J lost 3 bases, with 12 bases between them. This CDR3 has 14 residues. In germline, CDR1 is SGHRS, CDR2 YFSETQ.

This clonotype occurred a few times. The chain has TRBV2 and TRBJ2-7; D gene uncertain. The CDR3 is made up of 17 amino acids. The germline V gene has CDR1 SNHLY and CDR2 FYNNEI. Trimming stripped 0 bases from V and 4 bases from J, with 19 bases between. The CDR3: CASSEAHLGRVRYEQYF. CDR3 coding DNA: TGTGCCAGCAGTGAAGCCCATTTGGGAAGGGTTCGGTACGAGCAGTACTTC.

V usage is TRBV4-1 and J usage is TRBJ2-5; 10 bases line up with TRBD2. Germline assignment: CDR1 MGHRA and CDR2 YSYEKL. J was trimmed by 5 bases and V by 1 base; bases with no gene match: 13. The length of the CDR3 is 18 residues. The CDR3: CASSQVVLLAGKDETQYF. The CDR3 DNA reads as TGCGCCAGCAGCCAAGTTGTTTTACTAGCGGGAAAGGATGAGACCCAGTACTTC.

J is TRBJ2-1 and V is TRBV20-1, with no clear D. The CDR3 is 13 amino acids. Germline values: CDR1 DFQATT, CDR2 SNEGSKA (reference sequence). The CDR3 region has the DNA TGCAGCCCTAGGCCGAGTGGCAACAATGAGCAGTTCTTC. It translates to CSPRPSGNNEQFF.

The J gene is TRBJ2-5, the V gene TRBV11-2; no definite D call. The CDR3 spans 12 residues. V lost 5 bases and J lost 9, with 13 bases in between. The germline V gene encodes CDR1 SGHAT and CDR2 FQNNGV. The CDR3 here is CASSHSDFPQYF. The DNA for the CDR3 is TGTGCCAGCAGCCACTCCGATTTTCCCCAGTACTTC.

The rearrangement links TRBV28 to TRBJ2-1, with 8 nucleotides matching TRBD2. CDR3 size: 16 residues. CDR1 MDHEN and CDR2 SYDVKM come from the germline V gene. V was pared by 1 base and J by 7 bases, with 9 bases of the junction left unmatched. CDR3 bases: TGTGCCAGCAGTTTATTTGCTAGCGGGCGGCATAATGAGCAGTTCTTC. As protein: CASSLFASGRHNEQFF. The full variable domain, with the rest looked up from reference TRBV28 and TRBJ2-1, is DVKVTQSSRYLVKRTGEKVFLECVQDMDHENMFWYRQDPGLGLRLIYFSYDVKMKEKGDIPEGYSVSREKKERFSLILESASTNQTSMYLCASSLFASGRHNEQFFGPGTRLTVL.

The rearrangement links TRBV30 to TRBJ2-3; D remains ambiguous. Trimming took off 8 bases at V and 2 bases at J, with 14 bases between the two ends. Per germline, CDR1 GTSNPN and CDR2 SVGIG (reference sequence). CDR3 size: 13 residues. The CDR3 reads CAGVAANTDTQYF. CDR3 nucleotide sequence: TGTGCCGGCGTGGCGGCGAACACAGATACGCAGTATTTT.

The chain recombines TRBV4-1 with TRBJ2-3, with 12 bases that match TRBD1. J gave up 4 bases and V 2 bases, and 4 bases lay outside the gene matches. The CDR3 is 16 amino acids. Germline lookup yields CDR1 MGHRA and CDR2 YSYEKL. The CDR3 DNA follows: TGCGCCAGCAGCCAACCAGGGACAGGGGGCGCAGATACGCAGTATTTT. It yields the protein CASSQPGTGGADTQYF.

A few counts support this clonotype. The chain is built from TRBV6-5 and TRBJ2-1; 7 nucleotides align to TRBD2. This CDR3 comprises 18 residues. CDR1 is MNHEY, CDR2 SVGAGI, per germline. V lost 2 bases and J lost 0; bases outside the gene matches: 10. The DNA for the CDR3 is TGTGCCAGCAGTTACAAGCGATTAGCGGGTAGCTCCTACAATGAGCAGTTCTTC. Translation gives CASSYKRLAGSSYNEQFF.

This clonotype has only a few counts. This chain joins TRBV27 and TRBJ2-7; TRBD1 agrees at 9 bases. With V trimmed by 4 bases and J by 5 bases, 3 bases remained unmatched. Germline V CDR1 and CDR2: MNHEY, SMNVEV (reference sequence). CDR3 size: 13 residues. The CDR3 DNA follows: TGTGCCAGCAGTTACTGGACAGGGGACGAGCAGTACTTC. Translated: CASSYWTGDEQYF.

This clonotype was observed a handful of times. This chain joins TRBV7-9 and TRBJ2-2; D might be TRBD2 (5 bases). CDR1 is SEHNR and CDR2 is FQNEAQ in the germline V gene (reference sequence). The V and J ends lost 4 bases and 0 bases respectively, with 9 bases between them. The CDR3 totals 15 residues. DNA for the CDR3: TGTGCCAGCAGCTACGGGATTCCGAACACCGGGGAGCTGTTTTTT. Protein: CASSYGIPNTGELFF.

This clonotype came up a few times. The V call is TRBV7-3, the J call TRBJ2-1, with 11 bases fitting TRBD2. CDR3 length equals 15 residues. V shed 5 bases and J 6 bases; nucleotides not matched to a gene: 6. Germline CDR1 SGHTA, CDR2 FQGTGA. The CDR3 region is CASSQLAGVGNEQFF. CDR3 nucleotides: TGTGCCAGCAGCCAACTAGCGGGAGTAGGCAATGAGCAGTTCTTC.

This sequence joins TRBV28 and TRBJ2-3, with D unresolved. Trimming took off 6 bases at V and 7 bases at J, with 14 bases between the two ends. Per germline, CDR1 MDHEN and CDR2 SYDVKM. The CDR3 has 13 residues. For the CDR3, the DNA is TGTGCCAGCAGGCCGGAGCCCAACTATACGCAGTATTTT. Residues: CASRPEPNYTQYF.